Here is one T cell receptor beta chain with its context. Its antigen is unknown. The assay was immunoSEQ multiplex PCR, and TCRdb's table has in-frame clones only and misses some. The table lists roughly 70,000 clones, roughly nine tenths of them singletons. The data belong to a study of OX40 agonist ivuxolimab in advanced cancers. V was trimmed by 3 bases and J by 0 bases, leaving 11 bases between them. The CDR3 sequence is 15 residues long. The V gene's germline CDR1 is SGHRS and CDR2 YFSETQ. Overall study findings and caveats: Partial responders receiving 0.1-3.0 mg/kg showed among the lowest clonal expansion. In the expanded peripheral T cells, antigen specificity was never determined.

Collection of blood occurred at baseline, at cycle 4 day 1, and at cycle 7 day 1. The gene calls are TRBV5-1 and TRBJ2-3, with D unresolved. This TCR was sampled from an adult with an advanced solid tumor such as melanoma, head and neck, liver or kidney cancer. Material: CD4+ or CD8+ T cells sorted from blood, obtained in a trial of the OX40 agonist ivuxolimab. The CDR3 sequence is CASSSGETSTDTQYF. CDR3 DNA sequence: TGCGCCAGCAGCTCAGGAGAAACTAGCACAGATACGCAGTATTTT.